This T cell receptor (beta chain) stems from a study of graft-versus-host responses after intestinal transplantation. Overall study context: Recipients had multivisceral, liver-intestinal, or isolated intestinal transplants. Tacrolimus plus steroids were given to all recipients for approximately 3 years, preceded by anti-thymocyte globulin induction.

Trimming cost V 5 bases and J 2 bases, with 13 bases left between them. The CDR3 consists of 14 residues. From germline, CDR1 is MDHEN and CDR2 SYDVKM. Only in-frame clones appear in the TCRdb table, and some are missing; sequencing was by immunoSEQ multiplex PCR. The table has about 30,000 clones, just under 95% seen once. V and J are TRBV28 and TRBJ2-7; perhaps TRBD2 as D (5 bases). The sequence was collected from a human patient who received an intestinal transplant, so some T cells may come from the graft donor. Sequencing used PBMCs, obtained just over 65 days after intestinal transplant. CDR3 nucleotides: TGTGCCAGCAGTGACTACGGGTTGGCCTACGAGCAGTACTTC. Translated, it gives CASSDYGLAYEQYF.